This TCR beta chain was captured in a study of blood T cell repertoires in COVID-19. Study details: Both acute and convalescent COVID-19 samples were obtained from the United States, Italy and Spain.

As handled by the study authors: Researchers report that nucleated cell counts were estimated from reference gene primer amplification. The protocol was immunoSEQ multiplex PCR, while the TCRdb copy is restricted to in-frame clones and leaves out a portion. V and J calls and clone size are given by that table; D and trimming were obtained from the DNA. Altogether 180,000 or so clones are present, approximately 84% being singletons, with the ten largest covering around 5%. CDR3 length: 14 residues. V shed 4 bases and J shed 1 base, with 10 bases lying between them. Germline CDR1 is SEHNR and CDR2 is FQNEAQ (reference sequence).

The chain is built from TRBV7-9 and TRBJ1-1, with no clear D. This receptor was taken from a woman aged 80 or older with acute or convalescent COVID-19. The sample consisted of peripheral blood. The CDR3 sequence is CASSSGETNTEAFF. The CDR3 nucleotides read TGTGCCAGCAGCTCCGGGGAGACGAACACTGAAGCTTTCTTT.